This T cell receptor (beta chain) was recorded in a study of blood T cell repertoires in COVID-19. Study as a whole: PBMCs, B-cell-depleted T cells, or T cells provided the cDNA or gDNA that made up the material.

The germline V gene encodes CDR1 SEHNR and CDR2 FQNEAQ (reference sequence). V lost 0 bases to trimming and J lost 15 bases, with 12 bases between them. The CDR3 length is 12 residues. Measured with immunoSEQ multiplex PCR; TCRdb has only the in-frame clones, and not every one. Here the sample spans more than 350,000 clones, 70% to 90% being singletons. Cohort allocation depended upon clinical history that participants reported. The chain is built from TRBV7-9 and TRBJ2-4, with D possibly matching TRBD2 (5 bases). The material sequenced was PBMCs or T cells enriched from blood (not recorded which). The source of this sequence is a woman aged 18-29 years who had been exposed to COVID-19. The CDR3 nucleotides read TGTGCCAGCAGCTTAGCGAGCGGCAGTCCGTACTTC. It encodes CASSLASGSPYF.